This T cell receptor (beta chain) was found in a study of T cells after yellow fever vaccination. Study-level findings and limits: Booster sampling recovered most clones from primary vaccination (around 97% CD4, around 88% CD8). Compared with primary, the secondary response was weaker and peaked at day 5, not 15.

In its sample, this clonotype was seen a few times. The target antigen is unknown. Trimming at V came to 6 bases and at J to 6 bases, leaving 11 bases not matched to a gene. The CDR3 totals 17 residues. Germline values: CDR1 SGHTA, CDR2 FQGTGA. The authors made TCR cDNA by 5'RACE template switching, adding a universal primer site and UMIs. TCRdb fed the 5' RACE reads into MiXCR, producing one record per CDR3 protein. The table shows a few hundred thousand distinct CDR3 sequences, with about a sixth occurring only once. This specimen was PBMCs, taken 5 days after the first yellow fever vaccination. The TCR was taken from a man aged 18 to 35 who received the YFV17D yellow fever vaccine. V is TRBV7-3 and J is TRBJ2-3; TRBD2 matches at 14 bases. CDR3 in amino acids: CASSHIGGLAGADTQYF. For the CDR3, the DNA is TGTGCCAGCAGTCACATAGGGGGACTAGCGGGGGCGGATACGCAGTATTTT. The full variable domain, with the rest looked up from reference TRBV7-3 and TRBJ2-3, is GAGVSQTPSNKVTEKGKYVELRCDPISGHTALYWYRQSLGQGPEFLIYFQGTGAADDSGLPNDRFFAVRPEGSVSTLKIQRTERGDSAVYLCASSHIGGLAGADTQYFGPGTRLTVL.